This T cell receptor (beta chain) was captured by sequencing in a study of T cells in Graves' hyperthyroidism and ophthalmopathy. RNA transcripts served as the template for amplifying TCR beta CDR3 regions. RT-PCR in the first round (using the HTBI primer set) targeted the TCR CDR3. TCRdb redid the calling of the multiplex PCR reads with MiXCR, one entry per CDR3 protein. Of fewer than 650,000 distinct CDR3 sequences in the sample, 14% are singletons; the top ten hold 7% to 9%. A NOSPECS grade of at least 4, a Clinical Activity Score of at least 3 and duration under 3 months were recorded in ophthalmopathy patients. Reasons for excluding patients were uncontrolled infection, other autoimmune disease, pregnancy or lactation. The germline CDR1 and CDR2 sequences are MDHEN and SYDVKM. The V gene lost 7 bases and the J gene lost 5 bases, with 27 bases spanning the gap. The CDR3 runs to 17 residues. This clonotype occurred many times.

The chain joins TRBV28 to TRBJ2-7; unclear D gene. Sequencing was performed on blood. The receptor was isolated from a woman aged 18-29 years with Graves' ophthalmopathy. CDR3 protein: CASKKYLTLTFPHEQYF. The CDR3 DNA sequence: TGTGCCAGCAAGAAGTACCTGACACTCACATTTCCTCACGAGCAGTACTTC.